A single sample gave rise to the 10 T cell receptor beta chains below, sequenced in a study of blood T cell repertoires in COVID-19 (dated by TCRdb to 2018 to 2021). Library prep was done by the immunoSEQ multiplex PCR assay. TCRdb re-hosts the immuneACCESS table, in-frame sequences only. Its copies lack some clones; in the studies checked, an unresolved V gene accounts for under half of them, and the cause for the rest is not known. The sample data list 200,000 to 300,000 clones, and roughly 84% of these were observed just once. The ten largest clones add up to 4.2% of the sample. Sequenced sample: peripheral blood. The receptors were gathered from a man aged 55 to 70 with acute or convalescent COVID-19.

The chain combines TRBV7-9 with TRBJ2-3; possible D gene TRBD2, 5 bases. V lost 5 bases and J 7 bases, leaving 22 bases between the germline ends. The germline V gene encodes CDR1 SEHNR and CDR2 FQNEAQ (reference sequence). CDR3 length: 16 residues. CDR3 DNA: TGTGCCAGCAGCCCCCGCCTAGCCCTGACCGTGAATACGCAGTATTTT. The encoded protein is CASSPRLALTVNTQYF. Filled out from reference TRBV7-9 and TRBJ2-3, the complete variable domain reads DTGVSQNPRHKITKRGQNVTFRCDPISEHNRLYWYRQTLGQGPEFLTYFQNEAQLEKSRLLSDRFSAERPKGSFSTLEIQRTEQGDSAMYLCASSPRLALTVNTQYFGPGTRLTVL.

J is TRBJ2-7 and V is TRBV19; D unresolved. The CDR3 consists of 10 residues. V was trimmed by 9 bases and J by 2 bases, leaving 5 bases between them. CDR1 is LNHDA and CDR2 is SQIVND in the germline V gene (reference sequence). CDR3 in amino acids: CAREPYEQYF. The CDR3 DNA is TGTGCCAGAGAGCCCTACGAGCAGTACTTC.

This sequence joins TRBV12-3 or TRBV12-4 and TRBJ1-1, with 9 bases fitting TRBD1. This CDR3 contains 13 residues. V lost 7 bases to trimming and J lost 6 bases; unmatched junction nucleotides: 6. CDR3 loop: CASKLQGAAEAFF. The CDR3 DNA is TGTGCCAGCAAATTACAGGGGGCCGCTGAAGCTTTCTTT.

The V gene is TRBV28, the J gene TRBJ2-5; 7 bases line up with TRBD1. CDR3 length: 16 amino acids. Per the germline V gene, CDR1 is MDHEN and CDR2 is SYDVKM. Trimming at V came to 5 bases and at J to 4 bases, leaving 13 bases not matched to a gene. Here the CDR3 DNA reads TGTGCCAGCAGTCCACGACAGGGCGGTTGGGGAGAGACCCAGTACTTC. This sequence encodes CASSPRQGGWGETQYF.

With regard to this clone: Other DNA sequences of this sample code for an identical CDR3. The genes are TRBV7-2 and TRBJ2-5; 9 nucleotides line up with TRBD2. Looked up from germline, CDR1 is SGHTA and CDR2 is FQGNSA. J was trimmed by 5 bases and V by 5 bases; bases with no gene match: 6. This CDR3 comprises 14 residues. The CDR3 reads CASSPRLAVETQYF. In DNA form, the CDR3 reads TGTGCCAGCAGCCCCCGACTAGCGGTGGAGACCCAGTACTTC.

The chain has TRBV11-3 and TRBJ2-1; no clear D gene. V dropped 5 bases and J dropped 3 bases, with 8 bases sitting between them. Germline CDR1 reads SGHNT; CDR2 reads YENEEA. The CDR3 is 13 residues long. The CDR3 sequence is CASSVNSYNEQFF. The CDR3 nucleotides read TGTGCCAGCAGCGTAAACAGCTACAATGAGCAGTTCTTC. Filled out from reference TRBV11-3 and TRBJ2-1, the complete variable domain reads EAGVVQSPRYKIIEKKQPVAFWCNPISGHNTLYWYLQNLGQGPELLIRYENEEAVDDSQLPKDRFSAERLKGVDSTLKIQPAELGDSAVYLCASSVNSYNEQFFGPGTRLTVL.

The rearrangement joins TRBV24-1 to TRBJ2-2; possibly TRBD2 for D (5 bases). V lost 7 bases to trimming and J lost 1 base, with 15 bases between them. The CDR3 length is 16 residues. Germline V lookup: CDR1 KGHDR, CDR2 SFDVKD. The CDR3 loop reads CATRRLGGRNTGELFF. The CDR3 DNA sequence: TGTGCCACCAGGCGGCTTGGAGGTCGGAACACCGGGGAGCTGTTTTTT.

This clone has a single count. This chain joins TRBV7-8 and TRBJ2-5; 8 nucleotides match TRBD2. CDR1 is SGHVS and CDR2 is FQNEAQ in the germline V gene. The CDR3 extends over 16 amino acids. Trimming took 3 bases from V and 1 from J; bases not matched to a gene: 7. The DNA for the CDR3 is TGTGCCAGCAGCTTTGGTACTAGCGGCGCCCAAGAGACCCAGTACTTC. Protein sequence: CASSFGTSGAQETQYF. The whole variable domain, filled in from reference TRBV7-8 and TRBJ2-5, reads GAGVSQSPRYKVAKRGQDVALRCDPISGHVSLFWYQQALGQGPEFLTYFQNEAQLDKSGLPSDRFFAERPEGSVSTLKIQRTQQEDSAVYLCASSFGTSGAQETQYFGPGTRLLVL.

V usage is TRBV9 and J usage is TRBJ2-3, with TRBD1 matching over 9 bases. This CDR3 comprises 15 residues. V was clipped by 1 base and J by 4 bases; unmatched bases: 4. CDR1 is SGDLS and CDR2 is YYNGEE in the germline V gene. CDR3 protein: CASSVTGGAPDTQYF. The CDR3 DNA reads TGTGCCAGCAGCGTAACAGGGGGCGCCCCAGATACGCAGTATTTT.

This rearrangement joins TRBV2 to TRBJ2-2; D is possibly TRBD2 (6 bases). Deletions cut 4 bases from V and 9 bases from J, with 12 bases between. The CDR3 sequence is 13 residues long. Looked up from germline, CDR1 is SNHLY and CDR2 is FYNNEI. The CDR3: CASSVAVARELFF. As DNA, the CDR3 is TGTGCCAGCAGTGTAGCGGTAGCTAGGGAGCTGTTTTTT.